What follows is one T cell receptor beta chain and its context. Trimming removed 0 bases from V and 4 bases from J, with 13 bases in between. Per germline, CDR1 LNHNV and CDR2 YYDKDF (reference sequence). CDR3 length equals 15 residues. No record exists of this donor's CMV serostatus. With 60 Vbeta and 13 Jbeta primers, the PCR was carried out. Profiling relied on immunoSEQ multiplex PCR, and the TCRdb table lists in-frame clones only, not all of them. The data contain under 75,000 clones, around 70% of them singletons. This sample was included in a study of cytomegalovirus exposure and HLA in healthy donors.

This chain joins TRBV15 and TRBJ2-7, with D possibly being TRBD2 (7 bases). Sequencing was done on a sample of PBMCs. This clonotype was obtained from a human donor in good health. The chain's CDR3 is CATSRDSGGDYEQYF. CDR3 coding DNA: TGTGCCACCAGCAGAGATTCGGGGGGCGATTACGAGCAGTACTTC. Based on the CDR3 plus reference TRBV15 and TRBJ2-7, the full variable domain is DAMVIQNPRYQVTQFGKPVTLSCSQTLNHNVMYWYQQKSSQAPKLLFHYYDKDFNNEADTPDNFQSRRPNTSFCFLDIRSPGLGDTAMYLCATSRDSGGDYEQYFGPGTRLTVT.